This paragraph reports one T cell receptor beta chain. These data come from a study of blood T cell repertoires in COVID-19. Study-wide background: Collection of acute and convalescent COVID-19 samples took place in the United States, Italy and Spain. In each case, the material was cDNA or gDNA derived from T cells, B-cell-depleted T cells, or PBMCs.

In the original processing: By means of reference gene primer amplification, nucleated cell counts were estimated. The protocol was immunoSEQ multiplex PCR, while the TCRdb copy is restricted to in-frame clones and leaves out a portion. The V and J calls and clone size are taken from that table; D and trimming were inferred from the DNA. The data show some 98,000 clones, with 84% seen just once and 25% held by the top ten. V was pared by 6 bases and J by 7 bases, with 4 bases of the junction left unmatched. The CDR3 covers 12 residues. This sequence originates from a man between 60 and 70 years old with acute or convalescent COVID-19. Sequencing input: peripheral blood. The chain carries TRBV12-3 or TRBV12-4 and TRBJ1-1; 8 nucleotides line up with TRBD1. CDR3 amino acids: CASRGTGGEAFF. CDR3 coding DNA: TGTGCCAGCAGAGGGACAGGCGGTGAAGCTTTCTTT.